What follows are 13 T cell receptor beta chains derived from one specimen sequenced in a study of immune evolution from preneoplasia to lung adenocarcinoma. Some clones are missing from TCRdb's copy, which holds only in-frame ones; the method was immunoSEQ multiplex PCR. The sample contains some 7,200 clones, more than 80% of which appear only once. Sequencing was done on a sample of FFPE invasive lung adenocarcinoma tissue. The source is a person aged 45 to 69 with lung adenocarcinoma.

The chain uses TRBV7-9 and TRBJ2-5; 9 bases map to TRBD1. Germline V gene sequence: CDR1 SEHNR, CDR2 FQNEAQ (reference sequence). V trimming: 2 bases; J trimming: 5 bases; junction bases outside the gene matches: 9. The CDR3 has 16 amino acids. The CDR3 DNA reads as TGTGCCAGCAGCTTAAGCCAAGGACAGGGGATGGAGACCCAGTACTTC. It translates to CASSLSQGQGMETQYF.

The rearrangement uses TRBV9 and TRBJ2-3; D may be TRBD2 (6 bases). This CDR3 contains 16 residues. The germline gives CDR1 SGDLS, CDR2 YYNGEE. Trimming took off 0 bases at V and 4 bases at J, with 15 bases between the two ends. The CDR3 DNA sequence: TGTGCCAGCAGCGTAGGGTCCTCGGGACTCCCAGATACGCAGTATTTT. Translation: CASSVGSSGLPDTQYF.

In regard to this clone: Germline is not matched at one junction end, which may reflect a read error. The rearrangement links TRBV18 to TRBJ2-3, with 11 bases lining up with TRBD2. Germline V gives CDR1 KGHSH, CDR2 LQKENI. This CDR3 is 17 amino acids long. The CDR3 sequence is CASSLLTSGDFTDMQYF. Here the CDR3 DNA reads TGTGCCAGCTCACTCCTGACTAGCGGGGATTTCACAGATATGCAGTATTTT.

For the CDR3, the DNA is TGCGCCAGCAGCTCTGGGGGACAGGTCACAGATACGCAGTATTTT. Translated, it gives CASSSGGQVTDTQYF. This chain connects TRBV5-1 to TRBJ2-3; TRBD1 agrees at 8 bases. Germline values: CDR1 SGHRS, CDR2 YFSETQ. V was clipped by 3 bases and J by 2 bases; unmatched bases: 5. The CDR3 is 15 amino acids.

The chain combines TRBV5-1 with TRBJ1-5, with a weak D call TRBD1 (6 bases). The CDR3 totals 15 residues. Germline CDR1 and CDR2: SGHRS and YFSETQ. V was clipped by 0 bases and J by 3 bases, with 10 bases between them. The CDR3 DNA reads TGCGCCAGCAGCTTGGAGGGGGGCCCCAATCAGCCCCAGCATTTT. This gives the protein CASSLEGGPNQPQHF.

The sample holds one count of this clone. This chain uses TRBV7-9 with TRBJ2-2; TRBD2 aligns across 8 bases. With V trimmed by 5 bases and J by 3 bases, 5 bases remained unmatched. Germline V gives CDR1 SEHNR, CDR2 FQNEAQ (reference sequence). The CDR3 extends over 15 amino acids. The chain's CDR3 is CASSATGGDTGELFF. The DNA of the CDR3 is TGTGCCAGCAGCGCGACGGGGGGGGACACCGGGGAGCTGTTTTTT.

The chain uses TRBV2 and TRBJ2-5; weak D call: TRBD2 (6 bases). Germline CDR1 SNHLY, CDR2 FYNNEI. This CDR3 region has 15 residues. Trimming removed 4 bases from V and 0 bases from J, with 12 bases in between. The chain's CDR3 is CASSGASANQETQYF. The DNA for the CDR3 is TGTGCCAGCAGTGGGGCTAGCGCCAACCAAGAGACCCAGTACTTC.

The CDR3 sequence: CASSYSSQISNQPQHF. In DNA form, the CDR3 reads TGTGCCAGCAGTTACTCCTCGCAGATTAGCAATCAGCCCCAGCATTTT. The V call is TRBV6-6, the J call TRBJ1-5, with D unresolved. CDR3 length: 16 residues. Trimming pared 0 bases from V and 0 bases from J, leaving 9 bases between. Germline CDR1 and CDR2: MNHNY and SVGAGI (reference sequence).

The CDR3 nucleotides are TGTGCCAGCAGCTACGAGCAGTACTTC. It codes for CASSYEQYF. The J gene is TRBJ2-7, the V gene TRBV3-1 (or the pseudogene TRBV3-2); D is unclear. The V gene lost 5 bases and the J gene lost 4 bases, with 0 bases spanning the gap. Per germline, CDR1 LGHDT and CDR2 YNNKEL (reference sequence). This CDR3 comprises 9 residues.

The J gene is TRBJ2-3, the V gene TRBV11-2; 9 bases are shared with TRBD2. Germline V CDR1 and CDR2: SGHAT, FQNNGV. There are 17 residues in the CDR3. Trimming removed 2 bases from V and 0 bases from J; junction bases left unmatched: 6. This CDR3 reads CASSLRVSGGSTDTQYF. The CDR3 coding sequence is TGTGCCAGCAGCTTAAGGGTTAGCGGGGGTAGCACAGATACGCAGTATTTT.

In its sample, this clone was seen once. The chain carries TRBV27 and TRBJ2-5; TRBD2 might be the D (6 bases). The CDR3 loop spans 14 amino acids. The germline V gene has CDR1 MNHEY and CDR2 SMNVEV (reference sequence). Trimming removed 4 bases at V and 2 bases at J, with 11 bases between. CDR3 residues: CASSSGLTQETQYF. In DNA form, the CDR3 reads TGTGCCAGCAGTTCCGGACTAACACAAGAGACCCAGTACTTC.

The rearrangement uses TRBV28 and TRBJ2-3; D remains ambiguous. V lost 8 bases and J 0 bases, leaving 9 bases between the germline ends. The CDR3 contains 13 residues. CDR1 is MDHEN, CDR2 SYDVKM, per germline. CDR3 DNA sequence: TGTGCCAGCCTACGGCCCAGCACAGATACGCAGTATTTT. Protein sequence: CASLRPSTDTQYF.

The chain carries TRBV7-9 and TRBJ2-3; TRBD2 matches 7 bases. The length of the CDR3 is 17 residues. V trimming: 1 base; J trimming: 2 bases; junction bases outside the gene matches: 9. CDR1 and CDR2 (germline): SEHNR, FQNEAQ (reference sequence). The CDR3 sequence is CASSLDGAGSFTDTQYF. The CDR3 region has the DNA TGTGCCAGCAGCTTAGATGGAGCGGGATCCTTCACAGATACGCAGTATTTT. The variable domain in full, completed from reference TRBV7-9 and TRBJ2-3, reads DTGVSQNPRHKITKRGQNVTFRCDPISEHNRLYWYRQTLGQGPEFLTYFQNEAQLEKSRLLSDRFSAERPKGSFSTLEIQRTEQGDSAMYLCASSLDGAGSFTDTQYFGPGTRLTVL.